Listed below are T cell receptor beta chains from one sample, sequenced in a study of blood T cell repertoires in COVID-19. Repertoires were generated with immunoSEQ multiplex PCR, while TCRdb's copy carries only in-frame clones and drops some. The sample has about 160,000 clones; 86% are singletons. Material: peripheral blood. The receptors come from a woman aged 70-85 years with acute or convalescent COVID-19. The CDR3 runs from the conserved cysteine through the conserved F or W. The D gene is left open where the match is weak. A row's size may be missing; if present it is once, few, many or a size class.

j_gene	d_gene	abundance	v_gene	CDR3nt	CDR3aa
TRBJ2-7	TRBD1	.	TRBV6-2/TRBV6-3	TGTGCCAGCAGTTTCGACAGGGTTCGGTACGAGCAGTACTTC	CASSFDRVRYEQYF
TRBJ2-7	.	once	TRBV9	TGTGCCAGCAGCCCGAGCTCCTACGAGCAGTACTTC	CASSPSSYEQYF
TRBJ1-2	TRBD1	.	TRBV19	TGTGCCAGTAGGGGACAGGGTGGAAGCTATGGCTACACCTTC	CASRGQGGSYGYTF
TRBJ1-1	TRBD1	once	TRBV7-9	TGTGCCAGCTCCGGACAGGGGGGCGCTGAAGCTTTCTTT	CASSGQGGAEAFF
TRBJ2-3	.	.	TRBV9	TGTGCCAGCAGCGTAGGAAGACTAGATACGCAGTATTTT	CASSVGRLDTQYF
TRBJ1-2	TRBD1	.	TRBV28	TGTGCCAGCAGGACGGGACAGGGGTATGGCTACACCTTC	CASRTGQGYGYTF
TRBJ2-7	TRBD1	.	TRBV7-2	TGTGCCAGCAGCTCCCTGACAGGGGACTACGAGCAGTACTTC	CASSSLTGDYEQYF
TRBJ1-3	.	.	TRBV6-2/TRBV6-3	TGTGCCAGCAGTTTCTGGGGCGACTCTGGAAACACCATATATTTT	CASSFWGDSGNTIYF
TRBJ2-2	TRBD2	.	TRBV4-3	TGCGCCAGCAGCCAAGAAGCCCTAGCGGGGAACACCGGGGAGCTGTTTTTT	CASSQEALAGNTGELFF
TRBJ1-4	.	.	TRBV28	TGTGCCAGCAGTTTTTTAGAAGGGCAGGGTGAGGATATCGGTGAAAAACTGTTTTTT	CASSFLEGQGEDIGEKLFF
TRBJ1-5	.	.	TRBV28	TGTGCCAGCAGTTTTTTGTATAGCAATCAGCCCCAGCATTTT	CASSFLYSNQPQHF
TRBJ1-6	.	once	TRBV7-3	TGTGCCAGCAGCTTAGGCAGGAATGACCCCCTCCACTTT	CASSLGRNDPLHF
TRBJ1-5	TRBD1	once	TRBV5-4	TGTGCCAGCAGCCACGACAGGGATCAGCCCCAGCATTTT	CASSHDRDQPQHF
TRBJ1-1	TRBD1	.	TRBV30	TGTGCCTGGGACCGGGACAGGGGACCGAGTACTGAAGCTTTCTTT	CAWDRDRGPSTEAFF
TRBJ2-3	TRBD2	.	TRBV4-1	TGCGCCAGCAGCCTCTCACGGGGGGTGGATACGCAGTATTTT	CASSLSRGVDTQYF
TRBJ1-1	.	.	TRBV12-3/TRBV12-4	TGTGCCAGCAGCGGGACTGAAGCTTTCTTT	CASSGTEAFF
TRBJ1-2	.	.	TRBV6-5	TGTGCCAGCAGCCCCGCCGTTCAGGGGCCATTGCAGGGCACCTTC	CASSPAVQGPLQGTF
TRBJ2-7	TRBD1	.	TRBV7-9	TGTGCCAGCAGCTCATCGGGACAGTCGGGCGAGCAGTACTTC	CASSSSGQSGEQYF
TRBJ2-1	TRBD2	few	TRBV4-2	TGTGCCAGCAGCCAAGATAGTGGACTAGGGTTAAATGAGCAGTTCTTC	CASSQDSGLGLNEQFF
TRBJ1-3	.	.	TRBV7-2	TGTGCCAGCAGCTTTTATGGAAACACCATATATTTT	CASSFYGNTIYF
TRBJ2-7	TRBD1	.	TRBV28	TGTGCCAGCAGTGTATCGACAGGGGGCAAAGGCGAGCAGTACTTC	CASSVSTGGKGEQYF
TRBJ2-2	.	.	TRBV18	TGTGCCAGCTCACCGAGGAGCGGACCGAACACCGGGGAGCTGTTTTTT	CASSPRSGPNTGELFF
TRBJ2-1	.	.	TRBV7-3	TGTGCCAGCAGCTTAAAGGCCCTTGGCAGGGAAGAGCAGTTCTTC	CASSLKALGREEQFF
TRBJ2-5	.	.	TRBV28	TGTGCCAGCAGTTTATTGGGGGGTCGGGAGACCCAGTACTTC	CASSLLGGRETQYF
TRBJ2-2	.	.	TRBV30	TGTGCCTGGTCCCTATATCCGAACACCGGGGAGCTGTTTTTT	CAWSLYPNTGELFF
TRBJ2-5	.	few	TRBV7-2	TGTGCCAGCAGCCTAGCCTGGGGCAGTCGTCAGGAGACCCAGTACTTC	CASSLAWGSRQETQYF
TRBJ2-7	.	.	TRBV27	TGTGCCAGCACCGAGATTCCGGGACTTAAGAGGAGCTCCTACGAGCAGTACTTC	CASTEIPGLKRSSYEQYF
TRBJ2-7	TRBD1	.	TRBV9	TGTGCCAGCAGCGGGAGACAGGGTCTGGGTGGCGAGCAGTACTTC	CASSGRQGLGGEQYF
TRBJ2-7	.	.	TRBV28	TGTGCCAGCAGTTTTGCGGGGAGCTTCTCCTACGAGCAGTACTTC	CASSFAGSFSYEQYF
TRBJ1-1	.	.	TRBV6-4	TGTGCCAGCAGCACAGGGATTAACACTGAAGCTTTCTTT	CASSTGINTEAFF
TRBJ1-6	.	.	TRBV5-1	TGCGCCAGCAGCGCCGATGGGGCGTCCTATTCACCCCTCCACTTT	CASSADGASYSPLHF
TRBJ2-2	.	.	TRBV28	TGTGCCAGCAGCCCCAGCGGGCGGATACTCACCGGGGAGCTGTTTTTT	CASSPSGRILTGELFF
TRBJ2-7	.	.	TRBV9	TGTGCCAGCAGCGTAGGTGGGCCAACCTACGAGCAGTACTTC	CASSVGGPTYEQYF
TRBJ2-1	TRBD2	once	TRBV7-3	TGTGCCAGCAGCGGCGACGGGAGGCACAATGAGCAGTTCTTC	CASSGDGRHNEQFF
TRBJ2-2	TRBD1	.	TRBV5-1	TGCGCCAGCAGCCCGTCCGGGACAGCCGTCACCGGGGAGCTGTTTTTT	CASSPSGTAVTGELFF
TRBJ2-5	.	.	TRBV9	TGTGCCAGCAGCGTAGGTCCTACCGCGGAGACCCAGTACTTC	CASSVGPTAETQYF
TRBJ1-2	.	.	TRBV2	TGTGCCAGCAGTGACGTCGGGATTACGCACACCTTC	CASSDVGITHTF
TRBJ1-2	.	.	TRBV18	TGTGCCAGCTCACCACCATCAGAACAGCCAGCTATGGGCTACACCTTC	CASSPPSEQPAMGYTF
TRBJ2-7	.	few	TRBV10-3	TGTGCCATCAGTGGGACTATCGGGGAGCAGTACTTC	CAISGTIGEQYF
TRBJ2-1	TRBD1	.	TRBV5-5	TGTGCCAGCAGCCGGACAGGCGATTACAATGAGCAGTTCTTC	CASSRTGDYNEQFF
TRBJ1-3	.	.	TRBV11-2	TGTGCCAGCCGCCTTAGCATCTCTGGAAACACCATATATTTT	CASRLSISGNTIYF
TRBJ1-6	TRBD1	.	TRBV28	TGTGCCAGCAGTCGGACAGGGGGAAGATATAATTCACCCCTCCACTTT	CASSRTGGRYNSPLHF
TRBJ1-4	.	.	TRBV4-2	TGTGCCAGCAGCCAAGGCACAGTAGCTAATGAAAAACTGTTTTTT	CASSQGTVANEKLFF
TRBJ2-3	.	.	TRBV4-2	TGTGCCAGCAGCCAAGACAGGACGAGCGGCGCAGATACGCAGTATTTT	CASSQDRTSGADTQYF
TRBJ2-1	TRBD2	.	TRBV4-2	TGTGCCAGCAGCCAAGATTGGGCTAGCGGGAGTAGTAATGAGCAGTTCTTC	CASSQDWASGSSNEQFF
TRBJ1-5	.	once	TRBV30	TGTGCCTGGAGTTATCCACAGGGTGGCCAGCCCCAGCATTTT	CAWSYPQGGQPQHF
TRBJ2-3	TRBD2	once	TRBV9	TGTGCCAGCAGTGCTACTAGCGGGAGAATCGCAGATACGCAGTATTTT	CASSATSGRIADTQYF
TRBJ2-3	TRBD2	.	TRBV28	TGTGCCACAACCTCGCGGGAGTCGGTCACAGATACGCAGTATTTT	CATTSRESVTDTQYF
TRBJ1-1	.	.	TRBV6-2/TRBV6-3	TGTGCCAGCAGTTACGGGCTGGGGCTGAAGAACACTGAAGCTTTCTTT	CASSYGLGLKNTEAFF
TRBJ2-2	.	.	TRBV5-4	TGTGCCAGCAGCTTGGACAGTAACACCGGGGAGCTGTTTTTT	CASSLDSNTGELFF
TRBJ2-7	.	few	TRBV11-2	TGTGCCAGCACCAAAAGCTCGGACTTTTCCTACGAGCAGTACTTC	CASTKSSDFSYEQYF
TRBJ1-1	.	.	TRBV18	TGTGCCAGCTCACCCGGGGGACCTGAAGCTTTCTTT	CASSPGGPEAFF
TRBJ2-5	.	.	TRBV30	TGTGCCTGGAGCACAGAGCCGTTGGGGACCCAGTACTTC	CAWSTEPLGTQYF